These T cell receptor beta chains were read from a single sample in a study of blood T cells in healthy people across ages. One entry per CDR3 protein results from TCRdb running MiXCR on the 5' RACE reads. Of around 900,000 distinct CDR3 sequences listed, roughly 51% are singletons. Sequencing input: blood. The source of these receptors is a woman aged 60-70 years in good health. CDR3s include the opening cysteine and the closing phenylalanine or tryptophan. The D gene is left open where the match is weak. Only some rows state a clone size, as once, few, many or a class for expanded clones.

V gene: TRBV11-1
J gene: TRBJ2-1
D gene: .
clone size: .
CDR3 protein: CASSSQGRTEQFF
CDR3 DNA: TGTGCCAGCAGCTCCCAGGGGCGCACTGAGCAGTTCTTC

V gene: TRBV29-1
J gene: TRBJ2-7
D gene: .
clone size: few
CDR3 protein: CSVAPAVHLLSYEQYF
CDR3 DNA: TGCAGCGTTGCCCCCGCCGTTCACCTTCTCTCCTACGAGCAGTACTTC

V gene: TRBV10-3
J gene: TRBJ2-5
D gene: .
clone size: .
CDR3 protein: CAIRAEETQYF
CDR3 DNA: TGTGCCATCAGGGCGGAAGAGACCCAGTACTTC

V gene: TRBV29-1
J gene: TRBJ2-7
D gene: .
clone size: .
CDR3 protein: CSVAGQSGFYEQYF
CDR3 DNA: TGCAGCGTTGCGGGCCAATCGGGCTTCTACGAGCAGTACTTC

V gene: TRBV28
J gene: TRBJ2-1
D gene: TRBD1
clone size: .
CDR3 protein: CASSSTGVRNEQFF
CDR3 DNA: TGTGCCAGCAGTTCGACAGGGGTCAGGAATGAGCAGTTCTTC

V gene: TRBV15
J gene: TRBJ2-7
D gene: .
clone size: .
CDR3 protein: CATSRAYYNYEQYF
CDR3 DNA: TGTGCCACCAGCAGAGCTTACTATAACTACGAGCAGTACTTC

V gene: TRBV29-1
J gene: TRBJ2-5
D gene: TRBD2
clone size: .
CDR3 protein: CSVDSGGEQYF
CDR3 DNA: TGCAGCGTTGATTCGGGGGGTGAGCAGTACTTC

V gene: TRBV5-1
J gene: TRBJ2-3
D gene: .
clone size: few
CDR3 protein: CASRMDVRTQYF
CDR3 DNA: TGCGCCAGCCGAATGGACGTCCGTACGCAGTATTTT

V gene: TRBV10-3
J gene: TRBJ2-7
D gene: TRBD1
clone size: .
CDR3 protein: CAIRAGTGQGEQYF
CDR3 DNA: TGTGCCATCAGAGCCGGGACAGGACAAGGAGAGCAGTACTTC

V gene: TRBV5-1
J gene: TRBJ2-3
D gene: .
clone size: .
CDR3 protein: CASSLGAASWGTDTQYF
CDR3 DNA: TGCGCCAGCAGCTTGGGTGCGGCTTCCTGGGGCACAGATACGCAGTATTTT

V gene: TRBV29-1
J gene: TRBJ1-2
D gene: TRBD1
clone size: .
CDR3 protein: CRPSFAGGYSGYTF
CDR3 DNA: TGCAGACCCTCATTTGCAGGGGGATATAGTGGCTACACCTTC

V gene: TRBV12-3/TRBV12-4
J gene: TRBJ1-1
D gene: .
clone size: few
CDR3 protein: CASSFFTEAFF
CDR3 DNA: TGTGCCAGCAGTTTTTTCACTGAAGCTTTCTTT

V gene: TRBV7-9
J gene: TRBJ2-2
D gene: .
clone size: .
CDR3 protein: CASSWRASANTGELFF
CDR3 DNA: TGTGCCAGCAGCTGGCGGGCTAGCGCGAACACCGGGGAGCTGTTTTTT

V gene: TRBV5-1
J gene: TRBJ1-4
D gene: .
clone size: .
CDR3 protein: CASSRDATNEKLFF
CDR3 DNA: TGCGCCAGCAGCAGGGATGCAACTAATGAAAAACTGTTTTTT

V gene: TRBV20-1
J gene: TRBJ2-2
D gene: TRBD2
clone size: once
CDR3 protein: CSARSGLAGVHGELFF
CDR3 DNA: TGCAGTGCTAGATCTGGACTAGCGGGAGTTCACGGGGAGCTGTTTTTT

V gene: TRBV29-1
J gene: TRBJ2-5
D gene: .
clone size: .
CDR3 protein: CSVPSVPLQETQYF
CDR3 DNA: TGCAGCGTGCCGTCCGTCCCACTTCAAGAGACCCAGTACTTC

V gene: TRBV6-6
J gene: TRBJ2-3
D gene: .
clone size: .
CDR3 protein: CASRLRASLPDTQYF
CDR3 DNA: TGTGCCAGCAGACTCAGGGCTAGTCTCCCAGATACGCAGTATTTT

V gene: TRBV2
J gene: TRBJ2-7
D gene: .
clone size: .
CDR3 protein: CASIPGLFYEQYF
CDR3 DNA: TGTGCCAGCATACCGGGACTGTTTTACGAGCAGTACTTC

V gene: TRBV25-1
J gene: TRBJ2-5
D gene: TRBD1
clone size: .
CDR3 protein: CASSDSEGDSQETQYF
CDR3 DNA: TGTGCCAGCAGTGACTCAGAAGGGGACAGCCAAGAGACCCAGTACTTC

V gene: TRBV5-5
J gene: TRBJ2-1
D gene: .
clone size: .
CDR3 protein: CASSFPGETNEQFF
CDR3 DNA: TGTGCCAGCAGCTTCCCGGGAGAAACCAATGAGCAGTTCTTC

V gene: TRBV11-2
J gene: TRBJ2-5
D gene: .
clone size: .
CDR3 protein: CASSATTGGQETQYF
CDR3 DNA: TGTGCCAGCAGCGCAACCACCGGGGGACAAGAGACCCAGTACTTC

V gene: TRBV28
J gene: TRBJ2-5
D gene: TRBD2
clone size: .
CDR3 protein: CASSPTPRLAGGKETQYF
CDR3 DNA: TGTGCCAGCAGCCCTACTCCGCGACTAGCGGGAGGGAAAGAGACCCAGTACTTC

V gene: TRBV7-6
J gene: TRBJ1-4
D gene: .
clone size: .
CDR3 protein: CASSFGPINEKLFF
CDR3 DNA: TGTGCCAGCAGCTTCGGACCTATTAATGAAAAACTGTTTTTT

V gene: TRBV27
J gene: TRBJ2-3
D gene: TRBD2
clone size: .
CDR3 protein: CASRRGGSGSTDTQYF
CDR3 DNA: TGTGCCAGCAGACGGGGAGGGAGCGGGAGTACAGATACGCAGTATTTT

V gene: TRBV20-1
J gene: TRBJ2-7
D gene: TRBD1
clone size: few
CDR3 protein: CSAKGQYEQYF
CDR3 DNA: TGCAGTGCTAAGGGACAGTACGAGCAGTACTTC

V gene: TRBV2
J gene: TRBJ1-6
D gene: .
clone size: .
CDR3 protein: CASSEARGANSPLHF
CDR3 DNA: TGTGCCAGCAGTGAAGCGCGGGGGGCTAATTCACCCCTCCACTTT

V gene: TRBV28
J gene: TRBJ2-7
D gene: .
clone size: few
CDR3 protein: CASRPPAGYEQYF
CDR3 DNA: TGTGCCAGCAGACCCCCGGCGGGGTACGAGCAGTACTTC

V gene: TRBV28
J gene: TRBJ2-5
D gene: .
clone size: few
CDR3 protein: CASGPGSLEETQYF
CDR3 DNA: TGTGCCAGCGGACCAGGGAGTTTGGAAGAGACCCAGTACTTC

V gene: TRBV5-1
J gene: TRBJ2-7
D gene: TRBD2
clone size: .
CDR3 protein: CASSISGGDYEQYF
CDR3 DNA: TGCGCCAGCAGCATCAGCGGGGGAGACTACGAGCAGTACTTC

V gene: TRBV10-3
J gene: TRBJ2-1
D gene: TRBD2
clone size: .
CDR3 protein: CAITPGLAGKERDEQFF
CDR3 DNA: TGTGCCATCACCCCTGGACTAGCGGGAAAGGAGCGAGATGAGCAGTTCTTC

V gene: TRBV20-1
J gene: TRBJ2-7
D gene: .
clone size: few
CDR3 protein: CSARSPGSSYEQYF
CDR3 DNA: TGCAGTGCTAGATCCCCGGGTTCGTCCTACGAGCAGTACTTC